The table lists the clone carrying this T cell receptor (beta chain) with a few counts. This sample was included in a study of cytomegalovirus exposure and HLA in healthy donors. Germline V gives CDR1 MNHNS, CDR2 SASEGT. The CDR3 is made up of 15 amino acids. V dropped 0 bases and J dropped 9; count of bases not matched to a gene: 5. Vbeta (60) and Jbeta (13) primers were used in the PCR. Clones were sequenced by immunoSEQ multiplex PCR, and TCRdb holds only the in-frame ones, with some missing. This table holds 150,000 to 200,000 clones, roughly 78% found once. What was sequenced was PBMCs. The rearrangement links TRBV6-1 to TRBJ2-1; 10 nucleotides align to TRBD1. The source of this sequence is a girl aged 5-17 years in good health and CMV-seropositive. CDR3 sequence: CASSEAGTGVAEQFF. In nucleotides, the CDR3 is TGTGCCAGCAGTGAAGCCGGGACAGGGGTGGCTGAGCAGTTCTTC.